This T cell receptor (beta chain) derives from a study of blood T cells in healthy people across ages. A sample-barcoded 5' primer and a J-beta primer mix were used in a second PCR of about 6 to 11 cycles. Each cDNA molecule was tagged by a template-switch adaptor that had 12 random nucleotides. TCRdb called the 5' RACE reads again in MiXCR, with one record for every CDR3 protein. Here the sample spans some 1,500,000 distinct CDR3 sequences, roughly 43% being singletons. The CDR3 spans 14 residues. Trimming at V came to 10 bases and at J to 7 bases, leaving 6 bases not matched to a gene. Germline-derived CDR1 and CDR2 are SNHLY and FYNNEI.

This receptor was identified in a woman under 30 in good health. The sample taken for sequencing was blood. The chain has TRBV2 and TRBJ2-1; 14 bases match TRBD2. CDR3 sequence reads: CATPGTSGSNEQFF. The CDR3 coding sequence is TGTGCCACCCCCGGGACTAGCGGGAGTAATGAGCAGTTCTTC. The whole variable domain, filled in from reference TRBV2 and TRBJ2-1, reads EPEVTQTPSHQVTQMGQEVILRCVPISNHLYFYWYRQILGQKVEFLVSFYNNEISEKSEIFDDQFSVERPDGSNFTLKIRSTKLEDSAMYFCATPGTSGSNEQFFGPGTRLTVL.